One sample yielded the 16 T cell receptor beta chains listed below, sequenced in a study of graft-versus-host responses after intestinal transplantation (dated by TCRdb to the early 2020s). Libraries were made using the immunoSEQ multiplex PCR assay. In its TCRdb copy, this immuneACCESS table keeps in-frame sequences only and misses some clones. Where compared with another copy, unresolved V genes explain less than half of these, and the others have no known cause. For this sample there are roughly 20,000 clones; over 35% appear just once. 0.75% to 0.9% of the sample rests with the top ten. Read against the paper, the sample's time point label means: cells obtained before transplantation from donor or recipient. The sequenced sample was alloreactive CD4+ T cells from a mixed lymphocyte reaction culture, obtained before intestinal transplant. The cell subset or site label corresponds to: CFSE-low proliferating T cells sorted from approximately six-day pre-transplant mixed lymphocyte reaction (GvH or HvG direction). The receptors were gathered from a human patient who received an intestinal transplant.

V usage is TRBV16 and J usage is TRBJ1-1, with a possible D match to TRBD1 (5 bases). CDR3 length: 16 residues. The V gene lost 2 bases and the J gene lost 0 bases, with 13 bases spanning the gap. The germline V gene encodes CDR1 KGHSY and CDR2 FQNENV. CDR3 region: CASSQGLGTMNTEAFF. In DNA form, the CDR3 reads TGTGCCAGCAGCCAAGGGTTGGGGACTATGAACACTGAAGCTTTCTTT.

This sequence joins TRBV18 and TRBJ2-5; 10 bases align to TRBD1. The CDR3 is 13 amino acids. CDR1 and CDR2 (germline): KGHSH, LQKENI. The V gene end was trimmed by 4 bases and the J gene end by 11 bases; junction bases not matched to a gene: 7. The DNA of the CDR3 is TGTGCCAGCTCACGGGACAGGGGAGGTGAGCAGTACTTC. Its translation is CASSRDRGGEQYF.

The CDR3 loop is CASSEGGVGDNEQFF. The CDR3 nucleotides are TGTGCCAGCAGTGAAGGGGGGGTAGGGGACAATGAGCAGTTCTTC. The chain couples TRBV6-1 to TRBJ2-1; possible D gene TRBD2, 6 bases. V dropped 1 base and J dropped 5 bases, with 12 bases sitting between them. Germline V gives CDR1 MNHNS, CDR2 SASEGT. The CDR3 has 15 amino acids.

The sample holds a few counts of this clone. The rearrangement links TRBV9 to TRBJ2-3; D remains ambiguous. The CDR3 is made up of 15 amino acids. Germline V gene data show CDR1 as SGDLS and CDR2 as YYNGEE. Trimming pared 4 bases from V and 2 bases from J, leaving 14 bases between. DNA for the CDR3: TGTGCCAGCAGCTCGATGGGCCCCTCCACAGATACGCAGTATTTT. Amino acid sequence: CASSSMGPSTDTQYF.

The chain is built from TRBV7-9 and TRBJ2-1, with 12 bases lining up with TRBD2. The CDR3 length is 15 residues. CDR1 SEHNR and CDR2 FQNEAQ come from the germline V gene (reference sequence). Trimming took 8 bases from V and 6 from J; bases not matched to a gene: 8. The CDR3, as DNA: TGTGCCAGCCCTATTACTAGCGGGGGGTTCAATGAGCAGTTCTTC. It codes for CASPITSGGFNEQFF.

There are a few counts of this clone. The rearrangement joins TRBV27 to TRBJ2-5, with D tentatively TRBD2 (5 bases). The germline V gene has CDR1 MNHEY and CDR2 SMNVEV (reference sequence). The CDR3 loop spans 14 amino acids. The V and J ends lost 5 bases and 5 bases respectively, with 15 bases between them. CDR3 sequence (DNA): TGTGCCAGCAGTCCAAACGTCCGAGGGGAGACCCAGTACTTC. Protein sequence: CASSPNVRGETQYF.

The chain combines TRBV2 with TRBJ1-2; possibly TRBD1 for D (5 bases). The CDR3 is made up of 11 amino acids. The germline CDR1 and CDR2 sequences are SNHLY and FYNNEI. V was pared by 8 bases and J by 4 bases, with 8 bases between. The CDR3 nucleotides are TGTGCCAGCGGGGGGGGCTATGGCTACACCTTC. Translated: CASGGGYGYTF.

The rearrangement links TRBV7-8 to TRBJ2-1, with 12 bases fitting TRBD2. The CDR3 has 17 residues. Unmatched junction bases numbered 5, after V lost 1 base and J lost 4 bases. In germline, CDR1 is SGHVS, CDR2 FQNEAQ. The CDR3 region is CASSLGATSGGYNEQFF. As DNA, the CDR3 is TGTGCCAGCAGCTTAGGGGCGACTAGCGGGGGTTACAATGAGCAGTTCTTC.

This clone came up once. V and J are TRBV4-1 and TRBJ2-5; the match to TRBD2 covers 11 bases. CDR3 length: 19 amino acids. Trimming took 1 base from V and 2 from J; bases not matched to a gene: 12. Germline values: CDR1 MGHRA, CDR2 YSYEKL. CDR3 amino acids: CASSQGPLAGLAGQETQYF. Written as DNA, the CDR3 is TGCGCCAGCAGCCAAGGTCCCCTGGCTGGACTAGCGGGTCAAGAGACCCAGTACTTC.

The CDR3: CASSPDRVSYEQYF. The CDR3 region has the DNA TGTGCCAGCTCACCTGACAGGGTCTCCTACGAGCAGTACTTC. The chain is built from TRBV18 and TRBJ2-7; 7 bases fit TRBD1. The V and J ends lost 3 bases and 0 bases, in that order; junction bases with no gene match: 2. The CDR3 contains 14 residues. The V gene's germline CDR1 is KGHSH and CDR2 LQKENI. The full variable domain, its missing parts supplied by reference TRBV18 and TRBJ2-7, is NAGVMQNPRHLVRRRGQEARLRCSPMKGHSHVYWYRQLPEEGLKFMVYLQKENIIDESGMPKERFSAEFPKEGPSILRIQQVVRGDSAAYFCASSPDRVSYEQYFGPGTRLTVT.

The V call is TRBV9, the J call TRBJ2-7; 11 bases are shared with TRBD2. From germline, CDR1 is SGDLS and CDR2 YYNGEE. The CDR3 has 16 residues. V was pared by 0 bases and J by 2 bases, with 4 bases of the junction left unmatched. The CDR3 DNA reads TGTGCCAGCAGCGTAGGTAATAGCGGGGGGGCCTACGAGCAGTACTTC. It is translated as CASSVGNSGGAYEQYF.

V gene TRBV19 combines with J gene TRBJ2-5; the match to TRBD1 covers 8 bases. CDR1 LNHDA and CDR2 SQIVND come from the germline V gene (reference sequence). The J segment lost 4 bases and the V segment lost 4 bases, leaving 5 bases of the junction unmatched. The CDR3 extends over 14 amino acids. CDR3 in DNA: TGTGCCAGTAGTAACTCAGGGGGCGCAGAGACCCAGTACTTC. Amino acids: CASSNSGGAETQYF.

The genes are TRBV6-4 and TRBJ1-2, with 7 bases fitting TRBD1. Germline CDR1 is MRHNA and CDR2 is SNTAGT. The CDR3 contains 16 residues. Trimming removed 6 bases from V and 5 bases from J; junction bases left unmatched: 15. CDR3 bases: TGTGCCAGCAGGATACATCCGGGACAGCGGCCTTATGGCTACACCTTC. The encoded protein is CASRIHPGQRPYGYTF.

CDR3 nucleotides: TGCGCCAGCAGCTTATCGCTAGCGGGGGCCGGCGAGACCCAGTACTTC. It specifies CASSLSLAGAGETQYF. The rearrangement links TRBV5-1 to TRBJ2-5; 10 bases agree with TRBD2. This CDR3 region has 16 residues. After removal of 2 bases from V and 5 bases from J, the junction contained 9 bases not matched to a gene. Germline V gene sequence: CDR1 SGHRS, CDR2 YFSETQ.

This clone was counted a few times. CDR3 loop: CAISDQTGGGYTF. The CDR3 DNA sequence: TGTGCCATCAGTGATCAGACAGGGGGCGGCTACACCTTC. The gene calls are TRBV10-3 and TRBJ1-2; TRBD1 matches at 10 bases. This CDR3 spans 13 amino acids. Germline trimming cut 3 bases from V and 8 bases from J; bases unmatched to any gene: 3. Germline V gene data show CDR1 as ENHRY and CDR2 as SYGVKD.

The chain links TRBV10-1 to TRBJ1-6; maybe TRBD1 (6 bases). Trimming cost V 4 bases and J 0 bases, with 7 bases left between them. Germline V lookup: CDR1 WNHNN, CDR2 SYGVQD (reference sequence). CDR3 length: 15 amino acids. The CDR3: CASSVDSSYNSPLHF. CDR3 nucleotides: TGCGCCAGCAGTGTGGACAGCTCCTATAATTCACCCCTCCACTTT.